The 8 T cell receptor beta chains below all came from one sample that was sequenced in a study of Ad26.COV2.S vaccination and SARS-CoV-2 variants. Treatment: roughly 20 received Ad26.COV2.S at low or high dose, single or two shots; about 5 received placebo; per-sample allocation not given. After the first vaccine or placebo injection, samples were drawn on day 63. The assay was immunoSEQ multiplex PCR, and TCRdb's table has in-frame clones only and misses some. The sample has some 520,000 clones, roughly nine tenths seen once. Sequences were derived from peripheral blood, sampled in a trial of Ad26.COV2.S vaccine versus placebo. All receptors derive from a person between 18 and 65 years old who received the Ad26.COV2.S COVID-19 vaccine or a placebo.

For this clone: The same CDR3 arises from other DNA sequences in this sample as well. This sequence joins TRBV28 and TRBJ2-2; 11 bases line up with TRBD2. The CDR3 has 15 amino acids. V lost 4 bases and J lost 5; bases outside the gene matches: 3. Per the germline V gene, CDR1 is MDHEN and CDR2 is SYDVKM. CDR3 sequence reads: CASSSSGRRTGELFF. The CDR3 DNA follows: TGTGCCAGCAGTTCTAGCGGGAGGAGGACCGGGGAGCTGTTTTTT.

This chain links TRBV27 with TRBJ1-6; the D is unclear. With 6 bases removed from V and 7 bases from J, the gap between germline ends came to 10 bases. The CDR3 loop spans 13 amino acids. Germline V gene sequence: CDR1 MNHEY, CDR2 SMNVEV (reference sequence). CDR3 protein: CASRAGLNSPLHF. The CDR3 DNA reads as TGTGCCAGCAGAGCCGGGCTGAATTCACCCCTCCACTTT.

The V and J genes are TRBV28 and TRBJ2-7; TRBD2 agrees at 8 bases. J lost 2 bases, V lost 6 bases, and 3 bases had no gene match. The CDR3 length is 13 residues. Germline CDR1 reads MDHEN; CDR2 reads SYDVKM. The CDR3 DNA reads TGTGCCAGCAGATCTAGCGGGCCCTACGAGCAGTACTTC. It codes for CASRSSGPYEQYF.

This rearrangement joins TRBV11-2 to TRBJ2-6; unclear D gene. V lost 1 base and J lost 0, with 4 bases in between. CDR1 and CDR2 from the germline V gene are SGHAT and FQNNGV. The length of the CDR3 is 15 residues. The CDR3 here is CASSLGLSGANVLTF. The CDR3 nucleotides are TGTGCCAGCAGCTTAGGCCTCTCTGGGGCCAACGTCCTGACTTTC.

This rearrangement joins TRBV3-1 (or the pseudogene TRBV3-2) to TRBJ2-1; 9 bases fit TRBD2. Germline V lookup: CDR1 LGHDT, CDR2 YNNKEL (reference sequence). The J segment lost 8 bases and the V segment lost 3 bases, leaving 11 bases of the junction unmatched. The CDR3 is 16 residues long. This chain's CDR3 is CASSHTRGRAFDEQFF. DNA of the CDR3: TGTGCCAGCAGCCATACTCGCGGGAGGGCCTTTGATGAGCAGTTCTTC.

V gene TRBV4-3 combines with J gene TRBJ2-5; 7 positions match TRBD2. Germline-derived CDR1 and CDR2 are LGHNA and YSLEER. Trimming at V came to 0 bases and at J to 5 bases, leaving 9 bases not matched to a gene. The CDR3 extends over 16 amino acids. CDR3 coding DNA: TGCGCCAGCAGCCAAGAAGCGGCGGGAGTAGGCGAGACCCAGTACTTC. Amino acids: CASSQEAAGVGETQYF.

The V and J genes are TRBV9 and TRBJ2-7; 9 bases are a match to TRBD2. The CDR3 runs 15 residues. The germline V gene encodes CDR1 SGDLS and CDR2 YYNGEE. V gave up 0 bases and J gave up 4 bases; unmatched junction bases: 5. CDR3 nucleotides: TGTGCCAGCAGCGTAGGGGATAGCGGGAGTTACGAGCAGTACTTC. Translation gives CASSVGDSGSYEQYF.

The chain uses TRBV15 and TRBJ2-1; no clear D. CDR3 size: 17 residues. Germline loops: CDR1 LNHNV, CDR2 YYDKDF (reference sequence). V was clipped by 0 bases and J by 0 bases, with 12 bases between them. CDR3 DNA: TGTGCCACCAGCAGAGATTCGTCTCTAAACTCCTACAATGAGCAGTTCTTC. Its protein is CATSRDSSLNSYNEQFF.